This TCR beta chain was sequenced for a study of blood T cell repertoires in COVID-19. Study as a whole: Acute and convalescent COVID-19 specimens originated in the United States, Italy and Spain.

The germline CDR1 and CDR2 sequences are SGHKS and YYEKEE (reference sequence). The CDR3 is 13 amino acids. V dropped 9 bases and J dropped 0; count of bases not matched to a gene: 5. Across about 22 US areas, participants ranged in age from about 18 to 90 years. Membership in each cohort depended on participant-reported clinical history. The method was immunoSEQ multiplex PCR; TCRdb's version includes in-frame clones alone and lacks a portion of them. This table has approximately 200,000 clones, 87% appearing once. The rearrangement uses TRBV5-5 and TRBJ1-1; the match to TRBD1 covers 7 bases. Sequences were obtained from PBMCs or T cells enriched from blood (not recorded which). The TCR was taken from a man aged 18-30 years with acute COVID-19. As DNA, the CDR3 is TGTGCCATTGGGACAGACATGAACACTGAAGCTTTCTTT. Amino acids: CAIGTDMNTEAFF.